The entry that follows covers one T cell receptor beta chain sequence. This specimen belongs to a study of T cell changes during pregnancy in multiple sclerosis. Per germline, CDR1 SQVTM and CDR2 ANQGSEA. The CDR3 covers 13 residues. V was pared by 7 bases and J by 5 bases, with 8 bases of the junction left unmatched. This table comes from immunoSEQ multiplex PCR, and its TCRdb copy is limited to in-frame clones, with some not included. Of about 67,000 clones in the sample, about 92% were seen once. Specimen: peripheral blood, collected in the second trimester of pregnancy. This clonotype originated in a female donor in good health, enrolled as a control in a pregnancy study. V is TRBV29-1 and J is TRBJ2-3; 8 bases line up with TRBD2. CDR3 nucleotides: TGCAGCGCCAGGACTAGCTTGGAAGATACGCAGTATTTT. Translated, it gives CSARTSLEDTQYF.